These 14 T cell receptor beta chains came from one sample sequenced in a study of cytomegalovirus exposure and HLA in healthy donors. The PCR made use of 60 Vbeta and 13 Jbeta primers. The table came from immunoSEQ multiplex PCR; TCRdb's copy has only in-frame clones and leaves some out. The sample includes 100,000 to 150,000 clones, approximately 78% of them seen just once. The specimen was PBMCs. These receptors were taken from a man aged 35-49 years in good health and CMV-seronegative.

This rearrangement joins TRBV6-5 to TRBJ1-1; D is ambiguous. The ends were cut back, 7 bases at V and 7 bases at J, with 22 bases in the middle. Germline V gives CDR1 MNHEY, CDR2 SVGAGI. The CDR3 runs to 15 residues. As DNA, the CDR3 is TGTGCCAGCAATGTAGAAAGTGGGCATGTCTTTGAAGCTTTCTTT. Protein sequence: CASNVESGHVFEAFF.

The chain has TRBV4-3 and TRBJ1-6; 7 bases are shared with TRBD1. The CDR3 totals 15 residues. The germline CDR1 and CDR2 sequences are LGHNA and YSLEER. J was trimmed by 7 bases and V by 1 base; bases with no gene match: 4. In DNA form, the CDR3 reads TGCGCCAGCAGCCAAGGAGGGGGCGGAAATTCACCCCTCCACTTT. Its protein is CASSQGGGGNSPLHF.

This chain joins TRBV11-2 and TRBJ2-7; 10 nucleotides line up with TRBD2. CDR1 and CDR2 (germline): SGHAT, FQNNGV. The ends lost 4 bases at V and 4 bases at J; junction bases unmatched: 13. This CDR3 contains 17 residues. The CDR3 bases are TGTGCCAGCAGCTCCCCCCCCGGCGTAGCGGGAGGTTACGAGCAGTACTTC. Translation: CASSSPPGVAGGYEQYF.

V and J are TRBV5-1 and TRBJ2-1, with 7 bases lining up with TRBD1. There are 12 residues in the CDR3. V dropped 2 bases and J dropped 7; count of bases not matched to a gene: 0. In germline, CDR1 is SGHRS, CDR2 YFSETQ. The CDR3 here is CASSLQGNEQFF. The CDR3 DNA sequence: TGCGCCAGCAGCTTACAGGGGAATGAGCAGTTCTTC.

This clone is a singleton in its sample. The V and J genes are TRBV12-2 and TRBJ2-7; the table's D call, TRBD1, was not checked against the DNA. TRBV12-2 is given as a pseudogene. This CDR3 has 15 amino acids. The CDR3 is CASRPSQGGNYEQYF. DNA for the CDR3: TGTGCAAGTCGACCCTCCCAGGGGGGTAACTACGAGCAGTACTTC.

The V call is TRBV5-4, the J call TRBJ2-5; 10 nucleotides line up with TRBD2. J gave up 2 bases and V 5 bases, and 3 bases lay outside the gene matches. From germline, CDR1 is SGHNT and CDR2 YYREEE (reference sequence). The CDR3 consists of 14 residues. The CDR3 coding sequence is TGTGCCAGCAGACTAGCGGGGCCACAAGAGACCCAGTACTTC. Its protein is CASRLAGPQETQYF.

The J gene is TRBJ1-4, the V gene TRBV4-3; 9 nucleotides agree with TRBD1. V dropped 1 base and J dropped 10; count of bases not matched to a gene: 7. CDR1 is LGHNA, CDR2 YSLEER, per germline. The CDR3 runs 15 residues. The CDR3 reads CASSQVSGTGRKLFF. CDR3 nucleotide sequence: TGCGCCAGCAGCCAAGTTTCCGGGACAGGGAGAAAACTGTTTTTT.

This rearrangement joins TRBV12-5 to TRBJ2-7; 7 bases match TRBD1. The germline CDR1 and CDR2 sequences are LGHNT and FRNRAP. CDR3 size: 13 residues. The trim removed 5 bases at V and 9 bases at J, leaving 10 bases unmatched. CDR3 sequence: CASGPIPRGMQYF. CDR3 coding DNA: TGTGCTAGTGGTCCCATACCCAGGGGGATGCAGTACTTC.

The sample holds one count of this clone. The chain uses TRBV7-2 and TRBJ1-2; D is unresolved. The CDR3 extends over 14 amino acids. V was cut by 5 bases and J by 4 bases, with 14 bases left in between. CDR1 is SGHTA and CDR2 is FQGNSA in the germline V gene. CDR3 sequence (DNA): TGTGCCAGCAGCGAGGGTTTGACTTCCTATGGCTACACCTTC. It translates to CASSEGLTSYGYTF.

The chain couples TRBV4-3 to TRBJ2-3; 7 positions match TRBD1. This CDR3 contains 13 residues. Trimming cost V 8 bases and J 4 bases; bases outside gene matches: 6. Germline loops: CDR1 LGHNA, CDR2 YSLEER. The CDR3 protein is CASARTGSDTQYF. The CDR3 coding sequence is TGCGCCAGCGCCCGGACAGGTTCAGATACGCAGTATTTT.

The chain has TRBV9 and TRBJ1-2; D may be TRBD1 (5 bases). The CDR3 is 14 amino acids. Trimming cost V 4 bases and J 0 bases, with 10 bases left between them. Germline CDR1 is SGDLS and CDR2 is YYNGEE. This chain's CDR3 is CASSQGRTNYGYTF. The CDR3 nucleotides are TGTGCCAGCAGCCAGGGCAGGACTAACTATGGCTACACCTTC.

As to this clone: Relative to the germline gene, one junction end is altered; a read error may explain this. The rearrangement links TRBV28 to TRBJ2-7; tentative D call: TRBD2 (6 bases). The CDR3 runs 17 residues. CDR1 is MDHEN, CDR2 SYDVKM, per germline. The chain's CDR3 is CASSLGLGASADYERYF. CDR3 DNA sequence: TGTGCCAGCAGTTTAGGCCTTGGGGCTAGCGCGGACTACGAGCGGTACTTC.

This clone has a handful of counts. This chain uses TRBV27 with TRBJ2-1; no definite D call. Germline CDR1 reads MNHEY; CDR2 reads SMNVEV (reference sequence). The V end lost 6 bases, the J end lost 5 bases, and 14 bases lay between the germline ends. This CDR3 has 14 amino acids. CDR3 sequence (DNA): TGTGCCAGCAGACCAGACTCTTTGGACAATGAGCAGTTCTTC. The encoded protein is CASRPDSLDNEQFF.

The chain has TRBV6-1 and TRBJ2-1; the match to TRBD1 covers 8 bases. The CDR3 spans 14 residues. CDR1 and CDR2 from the germline V gene are MNHNS and SASEGT. J was trimmed by 9 bases and V by 7 bases; bases with no gene match: 11. The CDR3 protein is CASNRQGRNGEQFF. CDR3 nucleotides: TGTGCCAGCAACCGACAGGGGCGCAATGGTGAGCAGTTCTTC.